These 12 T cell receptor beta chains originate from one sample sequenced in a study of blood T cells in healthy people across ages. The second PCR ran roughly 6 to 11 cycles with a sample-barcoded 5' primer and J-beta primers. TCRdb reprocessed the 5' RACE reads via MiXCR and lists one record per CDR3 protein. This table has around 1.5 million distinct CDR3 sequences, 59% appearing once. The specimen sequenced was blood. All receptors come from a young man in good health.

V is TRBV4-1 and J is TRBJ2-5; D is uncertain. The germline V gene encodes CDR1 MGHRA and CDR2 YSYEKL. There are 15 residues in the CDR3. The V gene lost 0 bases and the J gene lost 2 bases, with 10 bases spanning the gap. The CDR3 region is CASSQDPMGQETQYF. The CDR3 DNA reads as TGCGCCAGCAGCCAAGATCCGATGGGGCAAGAGACCCAGTACTTC.

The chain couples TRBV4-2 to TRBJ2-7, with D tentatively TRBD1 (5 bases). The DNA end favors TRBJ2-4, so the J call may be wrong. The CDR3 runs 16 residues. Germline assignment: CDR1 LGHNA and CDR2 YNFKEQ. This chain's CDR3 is CASSQVEPGQGNIQYF. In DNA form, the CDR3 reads TGTGCCAGCAGCCAAGTAGAGCCAGGGCAAGGAAACATTCAGTACTTC.

The chain's CDR3 is CASTGDVTDTQYF. As DNA, the CDR3 is TGTGCCAGCACGGGGGATGTCACAGATACGCAGTATTTT. The chain combines TRBV28 with TRBJ2-3, with D perhaps TRBD2 (6 bases). CDR3 size: 13 residues. Trimming pared 7 bases from V and 2 bases from J, leaving 10 bases between. Germline lookup yields CDR1 MDHEN and CDR2 SYDVKM.

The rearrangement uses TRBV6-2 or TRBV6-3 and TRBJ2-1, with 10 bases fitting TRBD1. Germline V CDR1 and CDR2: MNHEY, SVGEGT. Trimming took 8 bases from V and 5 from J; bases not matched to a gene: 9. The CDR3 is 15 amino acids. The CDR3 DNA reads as TGTGCCAGCTCCCAGACAGGGGGCGTAAACAATGAGCAGTTCTTC. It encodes CASSQTGGVNNEQFF.

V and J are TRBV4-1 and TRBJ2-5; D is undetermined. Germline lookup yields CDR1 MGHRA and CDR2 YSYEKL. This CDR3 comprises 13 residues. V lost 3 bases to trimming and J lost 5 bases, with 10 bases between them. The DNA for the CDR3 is TGCGCCAGCAGCCATCCAGAGGAGGAGACCCAGTACTTC. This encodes CASSHPEEETQYF.

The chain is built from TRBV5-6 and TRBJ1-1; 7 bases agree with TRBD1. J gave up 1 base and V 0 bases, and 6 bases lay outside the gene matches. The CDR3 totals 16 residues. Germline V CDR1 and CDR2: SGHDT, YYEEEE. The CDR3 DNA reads TGTGCCAGCAGCTTGGGTGGACAGGCAACGAACACTGAAGCTTTCTTT. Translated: CASSLGGQATNTEAFF.

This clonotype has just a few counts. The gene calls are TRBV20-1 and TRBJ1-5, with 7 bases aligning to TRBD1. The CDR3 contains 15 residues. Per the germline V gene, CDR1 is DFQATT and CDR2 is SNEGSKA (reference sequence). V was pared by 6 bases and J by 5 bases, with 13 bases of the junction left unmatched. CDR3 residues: CSAQGPGQFDQPQHF. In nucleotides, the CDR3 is TGCAGTGCGCAGGGACCGGGACAGTTCGATCAGCCCCAGCATTTT.

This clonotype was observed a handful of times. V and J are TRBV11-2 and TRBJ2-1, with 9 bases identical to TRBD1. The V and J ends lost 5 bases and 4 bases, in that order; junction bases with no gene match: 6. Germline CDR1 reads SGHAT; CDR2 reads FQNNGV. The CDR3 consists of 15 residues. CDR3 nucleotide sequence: TGTGCCAGCAGCAACCGAGACAGGGGGTACAATGAGCAGTTCTTC. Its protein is CASSNRDRGYNEQFF.

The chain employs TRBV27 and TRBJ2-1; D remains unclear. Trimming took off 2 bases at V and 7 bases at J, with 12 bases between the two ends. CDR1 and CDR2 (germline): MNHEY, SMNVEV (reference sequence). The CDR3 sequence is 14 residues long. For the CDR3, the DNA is TGTGCCAGCAGTTTAGAACCCCTTGGGAATGAGCAGTTCTTC. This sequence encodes CASSLEPLGNEQFF.

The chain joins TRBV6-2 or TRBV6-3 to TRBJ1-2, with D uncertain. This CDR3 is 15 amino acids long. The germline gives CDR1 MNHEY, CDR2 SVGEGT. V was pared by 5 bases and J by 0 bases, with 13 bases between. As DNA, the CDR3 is TGTGCCAGCAGTACCAGGACGGTAGCTAACTATGGCTACACCTTC. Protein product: CASSTRTVANYGYTF.

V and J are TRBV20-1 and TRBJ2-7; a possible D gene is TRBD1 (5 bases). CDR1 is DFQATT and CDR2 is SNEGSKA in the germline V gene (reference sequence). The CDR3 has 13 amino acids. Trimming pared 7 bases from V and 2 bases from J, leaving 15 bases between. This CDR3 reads CSVGAPSAYEQYF. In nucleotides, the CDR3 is TGCAGTGTTGGGGCTCCGAGCGCCTACGAGCAGTACTTC.

CDR3 amino acids: CSGKSADTGELFF. DNA of the CDR3: TGCAGCGGAAAGTCAGCGGACACCGGGGAGCTGTTTTTT. The chain recombines TRBV20-1 with TRBJ2-2; D perhaps matches TRBD2 (5 bases). The CDR3 is made up of 13 amino acids. Germline assignment: CDR1 DFQATT and CDR2 SNEGSKA (reference sequence).